This T cell receptor (beta chain) appears in the sequencing data of a study of shared clonotypes between healthy human individuals. Study at large: CD8 memory received one plate per donor, CD8 naive two, CD4 memory three and CD4 naive three. General observations from the study: Generation probability values for non-shared clonotypes were lower than those for clonotypes shared by all four donors.

It was at deep level that the assay was run. Assay: immunoSEQ multiplex PCR; the TCRdb copy retains only in-frame clones and omits some. The sample records about 380,000 clones, around 96% being singletons. After removal of 6 bases from V and 2 bases from J, the junction contained 5 bases not matched to a gene. CDR3 size: 15 residues. Looked up from germline, CDR1 is SNHLY and CDR2 is FYNNEI. As regards this clone: Its antigen is undetermined.

Healthy and HIV-negative, the adult donors had no recent acute infections or vaccinations. Material for sequencing was memory CD8+ T cells sorted from blood. As to subset: CD45RO+ cells pooled with CCR7-negative TemRA cells. The chain has TRBV2 and TRBJ2-1; 9 bases align to TRBD1. This TCR was sampled from a man aged 25-45 years in good health. This CDR3 reads CASRGTGGPYNEQFF. CDR3 nucleotide sequence: TGTGCCAGCAGGGGAACAGGGGGCCCCTACAATGAGCAGTTCTTC.